This record concerns one TCR beta chain sequence. Its binding antigen is unknown. No base-level quality is on record; no much larger clone is a single base apart. The data were obtained in a study of blood T cells in healthy people across ages (dated by TCRdb to about 2015). Concerning the study at large: Template switching captured roughly one uniquely barcoded TCR beta cDNA molecule per two T cells in model experiments. The donors were split into four age groups: young (average about 15 years), middle-aged (roughly 39), aged (approximately 59) and long-lived (under 85). To avoid experimental bias, donors of different ages were randomly spread across the sequencing lanes. Age-related changes in TCR beta repertoire diversity were measured in the study by deep sequencing normalized with unique cDNA molecular identifiers. For two donors (one aged 18 to 29 and one aged 80 or older), the study analyzed two additional independent replicas of 1 million unique cDNA reads from the same blood draw. Overall study results and their limits: As age increased, observed TCR beta diversity per million T cells dropped in a roughly linear way, and a significant reduction was already evident by age 40. Compared with the aged group, more naive CD4+ T cells, fewer expanded clones and increased TCR diversity were shown by the long-lived group, suggesting age selection. Because profiling used bulk unsorted PBMCs, naive and antigen-experienced compartments could not be compared conclusively. Total diversity estimates from one million sequenced T cells were considered lower bounds and underestimates. The percentage of naive T cells measured by flow cytometry correlated strongly with observed TCR beta diversity. Donor CMV infection status was unknown, potentially confounding age-related changes in expanded clonotypes.

The library was made by 5' RACE. Sequenced on an Illumina HiSeq 2500. A second roughly 6 to 11 cycle PCR used a sample-barcoded 5' primer and a J-beta primer mix. A template-switch 5' adaptor carrying 12 random nucleotides introduced a unique molecular identifier onto each TCR beta cDNA molecule. Each sample yielded at least 3 million CDR3-containing paired-end reads. First-strand cDNA was synthesized from all RNA with the Mint cDNA synthesis kit, primed by a TRBC-specific oligonucleotide. Following uracil-DNA glycosylase treatment, all cDNA underwent a first 18-cycle PCR with the universal primers M1SS and BC2_uni_R. In the authors' own workflow: Each sample was normalized by randomly selecting 1 million high-quality reads, each carrying a distinct molecular identifier. Instead of being binned into consensus sequences, reads with shared molecular identifiers were discarded. MiTCR, set to a Q25 quality threshold and the strictest error-elimination algorithm, was used for CDR3 identification, clonotype clustering and error correction. A nonparametric unseen species model with Euler transformation was used to estimate a lower bound on total TCR beta diversity. Using fastp at Q25 and MiXCR, TCRdb reprocessed the public reads and kept productive beta chains. Every distinct CDR3 protein forms one entry, paired with its most common genes and DNA. The V and J calls were not made by the authors but by TCRdb's processing. Recorded for this sample are around 1,700,000 distinct CDR3 sequences; roughly 27% of them occurred a single time. The ten largest clones represent about 8% of the sample.

The donors were roughly 38 Caucasian individuals from Russia, aged roughly 6 to 90 years, who were systemically healthy. Each donor gave roughly 9 milliliters of peripheral blood, drawn into EDTA-treated Vacutainer tubes. PBMCs were isolated by Ficoll-Paque density-gradient centrifugation, with at least 7 million obtained per sample. Total RNA, at least 5 micrograms per sample, was extracted from PBMCs with Trizol reagent. For every donor, an aliquot of PBMCs went through flow cytometry to measure the percentages of naive CD45RAhigh/CD27high T cells. The CDR3 goes from the cysteine to the phenylalanine over 11 residues. Here the CDR3 DNA is all that survives: 33 bases in frame from base 1. V is pared back by 3 bases and J by 6 bases, with 7 bases lying between the germline termini. CDR1 DFQATT and CDR2 SNEGSKA were looked up in the germline V gene (reference sequence).

Source material: blood. This receptor chain uses TRBV20-1 and TRBJ2-3, with no D gene named confidently. This receptor was identified in a woman in her thirties in good health. CDR3 region: CSARLSDTQYF. The nucleotide sequence is TGCAGTGCTAGGCTCTCGGATACGCAGTATTTT.